The sequence of this TCR beta chain was determined in a study of human T cells and chemical hapten exposure. Across the study: Per-sample TCR yield variability stemmed mainly from small pooled library volume differences. The study, taken as a whole, reports: TCRs above 1 in 1000 frequency stayed constant with DPC sensitization.

To note about this clonotype: Antigen unknown. An end of the junction differs from the germline gene, which may be a read error.

Unseparated into fractions, whole blood served as the source from which total RNA was extracted. Individual cDNA molecules had unique molecular identifiers attached to them by the library. As handled by the study authors: The median was around 89,000 TCRs per sample, ranging about 20,000 to 690,600. One entry per CDR3 protein, called by TCRdb with MiXCR from the reads. TCRdb's processing, not the study's, gives the V and J calls here. The table has 95,000 to 150,000 distinct CDR3 sequences, over 7% seen once. Per germline, CDR1 ENHRY and CDR2 SYGVKD. This CDR3 comprises 14 residues. The sequenced material came from whole blood. The receptor was derived from a human donor in good health. Some clones in this sample may be carry-over from other donors' samples. The rearrangement joins TRBV10-3 to TRBJ1-5; a possible D gene is TRBD1 (5 bases). In DNA form, the CDR3 reads TGTGCCATCAGTGAGGGTACGGGGGATCAGCCCCAGCGTTTT. Translation gives CAISEGTGDQPQRF.